This T cell receptor beta chain was recovered during a study of blood T cell repertoires in COVID-19. About the study: Spain, Italy and the United States supplied samples that represented acute and convalescent COVID-19. Sample material is recorded as cDNA or gDNA derived from T cells, B-cell-depleted T cells, or PBMCs.

This clone was recorded only once. In the original processing: By means of reference gene primer amplification, nucleated cell counts were estimated. Repertoires were generated with immunoSEQ multiplex PCR, while TCRdb's copy carries only in-frame clones and drops some. V, J and clone size are taken as reported in that table, and D and trimming were inferred from the DNA itself. The sample carries over 200,000 clones, 75% to 90% recorded once. This receptor was taken from a human donor in a cohort sampled during active COVID-19. The sample was peripheral blood.

CDR3 sequence reads: CASSPNMDREDFYGYTF. In nucleotides, the CDR3 is TGTGCCAGTAGCCCTAATATGGACAGGGAAGACTTCTATGGCTACACCTTC. The chain is built from TRBV19 and TRBJ1-2, with 8 nucleotides matching TRBD1. The germline V gene has CDR1 LNHDA and CDR2 SQIVND (reference sequence). The trim removed 6 bases at V and 4 bases at J, leaving 16 bases unmatched. This CDR3 region has 17 residues.